This T cell receptor beta chain is drawn from a study of blood T cell repertoires in COVID-19. The participants were between about 18 and 89 years old and came from 24 US areas. Resolution of symptoms, clearance, or two negative PCRs was present in recovered Cohort 3 donors. TCRdb's copy holds only in-frame clones and misses some; the assay was immunoSEQ multiplex PCR. The table shows under 450,000 clones, with roughly 80% occurring only once. Per germline, CDR1 SGHTA and CDR2 FQGNSA. V lost 4 bases to trimming and J lost 2 bases; unmatched junction nucleotides: 6. The CDR3 has 16 amino acids. The receptor was derived from a woman aged 45-59 years who had recovered from COVID-19. This sequence joins TRBV7-2 and TRBJ2-7; 12 bases are shared with TRBD2. Sequencing input: PBMCs or T cells enriched from blood (not recorded which). The CDR3 region is CASSSGLAGATYEQYF. The DNA of the CDR3 is TGTGCCAGCAGCTCGGGACTAGCGGGCGCCACCTACGAGCAGTACTTC.